A single sample gave rise to the 5 T cell receptor beta chains below, sequenced in a study of CD8 T cells in ankylosing spondylitis (dated by TCRdb to the late 2010s). The library was built by means of 5' RACE. For sequencing, an Illumina HiSeq 2500 was employed. TCRdb took the public reads, trimmed them with fastp at Q25, ran MiXCR for clone calling and kept in-frame beta chains. Rows with a matching CDR3 protein are joined into one entry that keeps the most common DNA and genes. In all, the sample holds about 240,000 distinct CDR3 sequences, and around 9.1% of those were seen once. Together, the top ten hold around 7% of the sample. Sample: blood, either unsorted or a sorted T cell fraction (not recorded which). These receptors all come from a male donor with ankylosing spondylitis or in good health (not recorded which).

The chain carries TRBV12-3 or TRBV12-4 and TRBJ2-3, with unresolved D. The CDR3 extends over 14 amino acids. Trimming cost V 7 bases and J 1 base, with 12 bases left between them. CDR3 sequence: CASISNGGTDTQYF. DNA for the CDR3: TGTGCCAGCATCTCTAATGGGGGCACAGATACGCAGTATTTT.

This clonotype was picked up a small number of times. This chain links TRBV14 with TRBJ2-1; TRBD2 might be the D (5 bases). Germline assignment: CDR1 SGHDN and CDR2 FVKESK. The CDR3 loop spans 15 amino acids. Trimming cost V 3 bases and J 3 bases, with 12 bases left between them. CDR3 protein: CASSQRAGNYNEQFF. The CDR3 region has the DNA TGTGCCAGCAGCCAGAGGGCAGGAAACTACAATGAGCAGTTCTTC.

In regard to this clonotype: With a much larger clone just one base away, this may be a read error. This chain joins TRBV19 and TRBJ2-2; D gene unclear. Trimming removed 4 bases from V and 6 bases from J, with 12 bases in between. Germline V gives CDR1 LNHDA, CDR2 SQIVND (reference sequence). The CDR3 runs to 14 residues. The CDR3 DNA reads as TGTGCCAGTAGTACCTACATAAACCCCGGGGAGCTGTTTTTT. This gives the protein CASSTYINPGELFF.

This clonotype was seen ten or more times. The junction shows a germline mismatch at one end, possibly a read error. The J gene is TRBJ2-7, the V gene TRBV18; D might be TRBD2 (6 bases). The germline gives CDR1 KGHSH, CDR2 LQKENI. The CDR3 sequence is 14 residues long. The CDR3 sequence is CASSPRDGGNEQYF. The CDR3 DNA sequence: TGTGCCAGCTCCCCACGGGACGGGGGAAACGAGCAGTACTTC.

The sample holds a few counts of this clonotype. The V gene is TRBV3-1, the J gene TRBJ2-3; the match to TRBD2 covers 15 bases. The CDR3 totals 17 residues. V lost 3 bases to trimming and J lost 4 bases; unmatched junction nucleotides: 5. CDR1 and CDR2 from the germline V gene are LGHDT and YNNKEL (reference sequence). The CDR3 DNA sequence: TGTGCCAGCAGCCAGGGGACTAGCGGGAGGTCTCCAGATACGCAGTATTTT. Amino acid sequence: CASSQGTSGRSPDTQYF.